A selection of T cell receptor beta chains follows, all from one sample in a study of blood T cell repertoires in COVID-19. Generated by immunoSEQ multiplex PCR, the TCRdb table keeps only in-frame clones and is missing some. The repertoire holds fewer than 250,000 clones, with around 81% as singletons. What was sequenced was peripheral blood. The receptors were gathered from a man aged 55 to 70 with COVID-19, enrolled during active disease. Each CDR3 is given with its conserved first and last residue.

>15|TRBJ1-2|TRBV15
CATSRDRGHNYGYTF
>15|TRBJ1-5|TRBV5-4
CASSQDRGEVQPQHF
>12|TRBJ1-5|TRBV28
CASSLLNQPQHF
>14|TRBJ2-2|TRBV14
CASSQFKNTGELFF
>13|TRBJ2-5|TRBV19
CASSGTVQETQYF
>16|TRBJ1-2|TRBV6-1
CASSERRTEKLYGYTF
>16|TRBJ1-5|TRBV10-1
CASTESGQGARKPQHF
>12|TRBJ2-1|TRBV5-6
CASSFPGNEQFF
>14|TRBJ2-2|TRBV10-3
CAIRDREGTRELFF
>14|TRBJ1-2|TRBV5-4
CASSFKTGGVGYTF
>15|TRBJ1-1|TRBV11-2
CASSFWTGKNTEAFF
>13|TRBJ2-2|TRBV7-2
CASSFGEAGELFF
>13|TRBJ1-1|TRBV19
CASTLNRDTEAFF
>13|TRBJ1-2|TRBV28
CASSRTGTYGYTF
>14|TRBJ2-7|TRBV18
CASSPRDTNYEQYF
>15|TRBJ1-2|TRBV7-2
CASSLGGTGGSGYTF
>14|TRBJ2-7|TRBV5-1
CASSPTSGSYEQYF
>15|TRBJ1-5|TRBV4-3
CASSQVVAGDQPQHF
>15|TRBJ1-2|TRBV5-4
CASSPDTGGGYGYTF
>16|TRBJ2-2|TRBV5-1
CASSPNRGVNTGELFF
>14|TRBJ1-5|TRBV6-1
CASSEQVDNQPQHF
>16|.|TRBV5-1
CASSLAGKQGAYEQYF
>15|TRBJ2-3|TRBV9
CASSVGTVSTDTQYF
>13|TRBJ2-2|TRBV29-1
CSVDVRDTGELFF
>14|TRBJ1-1|TRBV11-2
CASSLEQRNTEAFF
>15|TRBJ1-4|TRBV5-1
CASSLPGQGNEKLFF
>15|TRBJ2-1|TRBV5-1
CASSLGTGSYNEQFF
>15|TRBJ1-1|TRBV7-9
CASSSVDRGLAEAFF
>13|TRBJ1-1|TRBV18
CASSPPGQGTAFF
>14|TRBJ2-7|TRBV7-9
CASTKMGSSYEQYF
>13|TRBJ2-3|TRBV12-3/TRBV12-4
CASSRQSTDTQYF
>15|TRBJ1-2|TRBV5-5
CASSLFGGIGNGYTF
>13|TRBJ1-5|TRBV10-1
CASSPGSGQPQHF
>15|TRBJ2-4|TRBV28
CASSIAGDPKNIQYF
>16|TRBJ2-1|TRBV30
CAWRGGAFRHSNEQFF
>14|TRBJ1-1|TRBV27
CASSLSQMNTEAFF
>14|TRBJ2-2|TRBV7-6
CASSLLGGAGELFF
>14|TRBJ1-1|TRBV19
CASSLQGAPAEAFF
>16|TRBJ1-4|TRBV5-1
CASSPLRGATNEKLFF
>14|TRBJ2-7|TRBV4-3
CASSHRQGTYEQYF
>14|TRBJ1-3|TRBV11-2
CASRTQGTGNTIYF
>14|TRBJ2-7|TRBV7-9
CASSRQGPLYEQYF
>12|TRBJ1-1|TRBV11-2
CASSLTESEAFF
>11|TRBJ1-1|TRBV29-1
CSVCSDTEAFF
>13|TRBJ1-1|TRBV12-3/TRBV12-4
CASSQPGQTEAFF
>14|TRBJ1-5|TRBV15
CATSNDLVIQPQHF
>15|TRBJ1-6|TRBV6-2/TRBV6-3
CASSYDVRVTSPLHF
>16|TRBJ1-2|TRBV9
CASSANSGGAGYGYTF
>14|TRBJ2-7|TRBV29-1
CSVPGTGNRGEQYF
>18|TRBJ2-1|TRBV5-1
CASSQWTSGRVPYNEQFF
>17|TRBJ1-2|TRBV4-1
CASSQDPRKLANYGYTF
>15|TRBJ2-3|TRBV4-3
CASSQGQGATDTQYF
>15|TRBJ2-2|TRBV7-2
CASSFRGSNTGELFF